This T cell receptor beta chain was captured in a study of human T cells and chemical hapten exposure. Study-wide background: All patients underwent weekly scalp dosing with diphenylcyclopropenone for the full roughly 25-week study.

This clonotype was recorded many times. The target antigen is unknown. Individual cDNA molecules in this library carried unique molecular identifiers. TCRdb re-derived calls from the RACE reads in MiXCR, one entry per CDR3 protein. Among over 300,000 distinct CDR3 sequences, roughly 4.6% were seen once, and the ten largest hold 2% to 3%. Study outcomes and limitations: Sensitizing to DPC left TCRs with a frequency above 1 in 1000 unaltered.

V was trimmed by 5 bases and J by 5 bases, leaving 12 bases between them. The CDR3 loop spans 13 amino acids. Germline V gene lookup returns CDR1 ENHRY and CDR2 SYGVKD. Sample time point: pre-sensitization, week 0. The treatment was: therapeutic diphenylcyclopropenone sensitization with weekly scalp DPC. This chain links TRBV10-3 with TRBJ1-2; tentative D call: TRBD1 (6 bases). The source of this sequence is a woman in her forties or fifties with alopecia areata. Some clones in this sample may be carry-over from other donors' samples. The specimen was whole blood, collected in connection with sensitization to the hapten diphenylcyclopropenone (DPC). Here the CDR3 reads CAISRDNGYGYTF. CDR3 sequence (DNA): TGTGCCATCAGTCGGGACAATGGGTATGGCTACACCTTC.